This note documents a single TCR beta chain sequence. Its antigen is undetermined. Each CDR3 protein gets one entry after TCRdb re-called the 5' RACE reads with MiXCR. The sample carries about 790,000 distinct CDR3 sequences, 15% to 20% recorded once. This entry belongs to a study of identical twins. Study-wide results and caveats: Zero-insertion findings could be partly confounded by invariant cells (MAIT and iNKT cells).

The CDR3 totals 15 residues. V lost 4 bases and J lost 5, with 17 bases in between. Per germline, CDR1 ENHRY and CDR2 SYGVKD. This sample also appeared in a second study, on T cells expressing NK-cell markers. Turning to that study: Whether expanded NKG2C+ T cell clones were HCMV specific stayed uncertain.

Sequencing input: PBMCs. This chain uses TRBV10-3 with TRBJ2-5; tentatively, D is TRBD2 (6 bases). The clonotype comes from a woman aged 18-29 years in good health. Here the CDR3 reads CAISGRDLAGETQYF. The CDR3 DNA follows: TGTGCCATCAGTGGCCGGGACTTAGCTGGTGAGACCCAGTACTTC.